What follows are 18 T cell receptor beta chains derived from one specimen sequenced in a study of shared clonotypes between healthy human individuals. Profiling relied on immunoSEQ multiplex PCR, and the TCRdb table lists in-frame clones only, not all of them. The repertoire includes hundreds of thousands of clones, 60% to 75% of them detected once, and around 2% sits in the top ten. Sequencing was done on a sample of memory CD4+ T cells sorted from blood. Subset here: CD45RA-negative fraction. The receptors originated from a young woman in good health.

V gene TRBV10-3 combines with J gene TRBJ1-1; D perhaps matches TRBD1 (6 bases). Per the germline V gene, CDR1 is ENHRY and CDR2 is SYGVKD. The V gene lost 6 bases and the J gene lost 4 bases, with 12 bases spanning the gap. CDR3 length: 13 residues. CDR3 protein: CAIREIRGTEAFF. The CDR3 nucleotides read TGTGCCATCAGGGAGATCAGGGGCACTGAAGCTTTCTTT.

The J gene is TRBJ2-7, the V gene TRBV10-1, with 9 bases matching TRBD1. Losses at the gene ends were 3 bases for V and 9 bases for J; bases not matched to a gene: 6. Germline V gene data show CDR1 as WNHNN and CDR2 as SYGVQD (reference sequence). This CDR3 contains 13 residues. In nucleotides, the CDR3 is TGCGCCAGCAGTGAAGGACAGGGGTATCGGCAGTACTTC. Its protein product is CASSEGQGYRQYF.

The chain links TRBV28 to TRBJ2-5; 11 bases fit TRBD2. With 3 bases clipped from V and 2 bases from J, the junction kept 8 bases outside the gene matches. The CDR3 contains 17 residues. Germline V lookup: CDR1 MDHEN, CDR2 SYDVKM. CDR3 region: CASSLPVGLADQETQYF. In nucleotides, the CDR3 is TGTGCCAGCAGTTTGCCTGTGGGACTAGCGGATCAAGAGACCCAGTACTTC.

The DNA for the CDR3 is TGTGCCAGCAGTTCCATATGGACAGGGGCTGGGCAGCCCCAGCATTTT. Translating it yields CASSSIWTGAGQPQHF. The chain joins TRBV28 to TRBJ1-5, with 9 bases lining up with TRBD1. This CDR3 is 16 amino acids long. Germline CDR1 MDHEN, CDR2 SYDVKM. V lost 4 bases to trimming and J lost 7 bases; unmatched junction nucleotides: 11.

The count of this clone is one. J is TRBJ1-3 and V is TRBV13; perhaps TRBD1 as D (5 bases). Germline CDR1 reads PRHDT; CDR2 reads FYEKMQ (reference sequence). The CDR3 contains 15 residues. The V end lost 4 bases, the J end lost 4 bases, and 14 bases lay between the germline ends. CDR3 region: CASSSDSARGNTIYF. For the CDR3, the DNA is TGTGCCAGCAGCTCCGACAGTGCCAGGGGAAACACCATATATTTT.

The chain carries TRBV6-5 and TRBJ2-5; D is possibly TRBD1 (7 bases). The CDR3 has 16 amino acids. Trimming took off 3 bases at V and 0 bases at J, with 14 bases between the two ends. Germline V gives CDR1 MNHEY, CDR2 SVGAGI. This CDR3 reads CASSYGGTVYQETQYF. The CDR3 DNA follows: TGTGCCAGCAGTTATGGGGGGACAGTGTACCAAGAGACCCAGTACTTC.

The rearrangement links TRBV28 to TRBJ1-3; D is ambiguous. CDR3 size: 15 residues. Trimming left V 4 bases short and J 0 bases short, with 10 bases between. In germline, CDR1 is MDHEN, CDR2 SYDVKM. The CDR3 reads CASSWALLSGNTIYF. The CDR3 DNA sequence: TGTGCCAGCAGTTGGGCCCTTCTCTCTGGAAACACCATATATTTT.

This clone was observed once. The chain is built from TRBV13 and TRBJ1-1; no clear D. The V end lost 2 bases, the J end lost 2 bases, and 12 bases lay between the germline ends. Germline V gene data show CDR1 as PRHDT and CDR2 as FYEKMQ (reference sequence). The CDR3 sequence is 15 residues long. The CDR3 sequence is CASSLLGRLNTEAFF. CDR3 DNA sequence: TGTGCCAGCAGCTTATTAGGCAGACTAAACACTGAAGCTTTCTTT.

DNA of the CDR3: TGTGCCAGCACTGCTGGGACAAAGGGCTACGAGCAGTACTTC. Amino acid sequence: CASTAGTKGYEQYF. This sequence joins TRBV7-9 and TRBJ2-5, with D perhaps matching TRBD1 (6 bases). TRBJ2-7 explains the end of the DNA better; the J call may be wrong. Per germline, CDR1 SEHNR and CDR2 FQNEAQ (reference sequence). The CDR3 runs to 14 residues.

In the case of this clone: Additional DNA sequences in this sample encode the identical CDR3. V is TRBV28 and J is TRBJ2-5, with 8 positions matching TRBD2. Looked up from germline, CDR1 is MDHEN and CDR2 is SYDVKM. CDR3 size: 14 residues. The junction had 1 base not matched to a gene; V was cut back by 3 bases and J by 1 base. As DNA, the CDR3 is TGTGCCAGCAGTTTTAGCGGGGCCCAAGAGACCCAGTACTTC. It yields the protein CASSFSGAQETQYF.

This chain joins TRBV6-1 and TRBJ1-5; a possible D gene is TRBD1 (5 bases). The CDR3 loop spans 16 amino acids. Germline V gives CDR1 MNHNS, CDR2 SASEGT. The V end was cut by 2 bases, the J end by 4 bases, with 15 bases between. The CDR3 DNA reads as TGTGCCAGCAGTGAACCCCGGAGCGACAGAAATCAGCCCCAGCATTTT. This translates into CASSEPRSDRNQPQHF.

This clone is a singleton in its sample. This sequence joins TRBV19 and TRBJ2-3; D is uncertain. Germline V gene lookup returns CDR1 LNHDA and CDR2 SQIVND (reference sequence). The CDR3 consists of 16 residues. The ends were cut back, 1 base at V and 4 bases at J, with 15 bases in the middle. The DNA for the CDR3 is TGTGCCAGTAGTATAGGTTCCGGCTCCGGCGCAGATACGCAGTATTTT. It translates to CASSIGSGSGADTQYF.

The rearrangement joins TRBV27 to TRBJ2-7; 8 bases agree with TRBD2. There are 15 residues in the CDR3. Trimming at V came to 9 bases and at J to 3 bases, leaving 13 bases not matched to a gene. The germline V gene encodes CDR1 MNHEY and CDR2 SMNVEV (reference sequence). CDR3 region: CARMGTRVGGYEQYF. CDR3 coding DNA: TGTGCCAGGATGGGGACTAGAGTCGGGGGCTACGAGCAGTACTTC.

The genes are TRBV5-1 and TRBJ2-1; TRBD2 is a possible D gene (6 bases). Germline assignment: CDR1 SGHRS and CDR2 YFSETQ. The CDR3 consists of 14 residues. With 2 bases removed from V and 4 bases from J, the gap between germline ends came to 10 bases. CDR3 bases: TGCGCCAGCAGCTTCGAGCGGGTGTACAATGAGCAGTTCTTC. Translated, it gives CASSFERVYNEQFF.

The chain carries TRBV5-8 and TRBJ2-7; 12 bases are shared with TRBD2. The CDR3 extends over 19 amino acids. Germline V lookup: CDR1 SGHTS, CDR2 YDEGEE. V lost 2 bases, J lost 4 bases, and 16 bases stayed unmatched. CDR3 bases: TGTGCCAGCAGCTTTTCTCGGGATCCCCTAGCGGGAGGGAATTACGAGCAGTACTTC. Amino acid sequence: CASSFSRDPLAGGNYEQYF.

CDR3 in DNA: TGTGCCAGCAGTTCTATTCCCGGGACAGGGGGCACTGAAGCTTTCTTT. Protein product: CASSSIPGTGGTEAFF. The chain combines TRBV6-6 with TRBJ1-1, with 11 positions matching TRBD1. The CDR3 length is 16 residues. V shed 4 bases and J 4 bases; nucleotides not matched to a gene: 8. The germline V gene encodes CDR1 MNHNY and CDR2 SVGAGI (reference sequence).

The J gene is TRBJ2-3, the V gene TRBV28, with TRBD2 matching over 8 bases. The CDR3 loop spans 16 amino acids. The V gene's germline CDR1 is MDHEN and CDR2 SYDVKM. The V gene end was trimmed by 6 bases and the J gene end by 7 bases; junction bases not matched to a gene: 15. CDR3 in amino acids: CASSPYPTGTSNTQYF. The CDR3 nucleotides are TGTGCCAGCAGCCCATATCCCACGGGGACTAGTAATACGCAGTATTTT.

This chain connects TRBV11-3 to TRBJ2-1; 7 positions match TRBD1. The J segment lost 6 bases and the V segment lost 2 bases, leaving 7 bases of the junction unmatched. This CDR3 contains 15 residues. Germline V lookup: CDR1 SGHNT, CDR2 YENEEA. The CDR3 region has the DNA TGTGCCAGCAGCTTACTGTCGGGACAGTCCAATGAGCAGTTCTTC. It translates to CASSLLSGQSNEQFF.